This T cell receptor beta chain was sequenced in a study of follicular helper T cells after annual influenza vaccination. This clone has only one observation. The antigen remains unidentified. Survey level resolution was used for TCRB sequencing. Clones were read by immunoSEQ multiplex PCR, and TCRdb kept only the in-frame ones, dropping some. The sample carries about 9,700 clones, 70% to 90% recorded once. Time point specified: 2015-2016 season, 7 days after influenza vaccination. Study-level findings and limits: Plasmablast frequency change correlated with clonality change in ICOS+CD38+ cTfh.

Sequencing was performed on CXCR5- memory CD4+ T cells sorted from blood, taken 7 days after influenza vaccination. The source is an adult who received the influenza vaccine.

In DNA, the CDR3 is TGTGCCAGCAGCTTGGCCGGGGCGAGGAGCTCCTATAATTCACCCCTCCACTTT. Its translation: CASSLAGARSSYNSPLHF. The chain employs TRBV5-4 and TRBJ1-6; possibly TRBD1 for D (5 bases). The length of the CDR3 is 18 residues. V lost 0 bases to trimming and J lost 0 bases, with 13 bases between them. CDR1 is SGHNT and CDR2 is YYREEE in the germline V gene (reference sequence).